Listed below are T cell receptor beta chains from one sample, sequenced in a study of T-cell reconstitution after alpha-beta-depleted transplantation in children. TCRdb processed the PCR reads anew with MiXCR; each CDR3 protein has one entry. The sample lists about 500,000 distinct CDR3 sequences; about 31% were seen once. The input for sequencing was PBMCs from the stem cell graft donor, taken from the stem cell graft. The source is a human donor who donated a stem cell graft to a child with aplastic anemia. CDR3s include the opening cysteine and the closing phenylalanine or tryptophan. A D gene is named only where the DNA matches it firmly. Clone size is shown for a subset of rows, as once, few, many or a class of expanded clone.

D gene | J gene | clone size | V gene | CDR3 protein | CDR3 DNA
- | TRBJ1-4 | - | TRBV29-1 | CSVAESPSEKLFF | TGCAGCGTTGCTGAGAGTCCTTCTGAAAAACTGTTTTTT
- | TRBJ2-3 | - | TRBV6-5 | CASSSPGSDTQYF | TGTGCCAGCAGTTCCCCCGGTTCAGATACGCAGTATTTT
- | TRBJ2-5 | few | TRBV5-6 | CASSFWRTQGTQYF | TGTGCCAGCAGCTTTTGGCGGACCCAGGGGACCCAGTACTTC
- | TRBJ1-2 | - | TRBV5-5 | CASSSTVQPNTNYGYTF | TGTGCCAGCAGTTCGACGGTTCAACCCAATACTAACTATGGCTACACCTTC
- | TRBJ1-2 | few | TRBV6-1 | CASSDQGPYGYTF | TGTGCCAGCAGTGACCAGGGACCATATGGCTACACCTTC
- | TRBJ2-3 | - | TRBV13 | CASSSFGGSTDTQYF | TGTGCCAGCTCCTCCTTCGGGGGTAGCACAGATACGCAGTATTTT
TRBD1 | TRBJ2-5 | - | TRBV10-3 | CAIKPGQGGETQYF | TGTGCCATCAAGCCGGGACAGGGAGGAGAGACCCAGTACTTC
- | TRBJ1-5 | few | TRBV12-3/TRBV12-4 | CASSLSGDGQPQHF | TGTGCCAGCAGTTTAAGCGGGGATGGTCAGCCCCAGCATTTT
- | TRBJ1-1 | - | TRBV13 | CASHPIGANTEAFF | TGTGCCAGTCATCCCATAGGAGCGAACACTGAAGCTTTCTTT
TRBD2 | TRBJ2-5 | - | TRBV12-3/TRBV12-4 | CASSFRAGVETQYF | TGTGCCAGCAGTTTTAGGGCGGGAGTTGAGACCCAGTACTTC
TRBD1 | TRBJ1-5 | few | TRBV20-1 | CSLDRGNQPQHF | TGCAGCTTGGACAGGGGCAATCAGCCCCAGCATTTT
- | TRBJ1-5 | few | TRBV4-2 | CASSQGGEGNQPQHF | TGTGCCAGCAGCCAAGGGGGCGAAGGCAATCAGCCCCAGCATTTT
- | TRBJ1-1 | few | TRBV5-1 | CASSFTDLNTEAFF | TGCGCCAGCAGCTTTACGGACTTGAACACTGAAGCTTTCTTT
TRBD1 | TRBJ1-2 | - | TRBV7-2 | CASSSEPGQATCCPF | TGTGCCAGCAGCTCAGAACCGGGACAGGCGACGTGTTGTCCCTTC
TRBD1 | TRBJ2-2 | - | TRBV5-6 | CASSGGQNTNTGELFF | TGTGCCAGCAGCGGGGGACAGAACACGAACACCGGGGAGCTGTTTTTT
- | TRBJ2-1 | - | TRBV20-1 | CSARDSGSGAVVLDEQFF | TGCAGTGCTAGAGATTCGGGGTCTGGTGCCGTGGTGCTCGATGAGCAGTTCTTC
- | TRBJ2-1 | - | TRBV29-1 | CSVSPPTRSYNEQFF | TGCAGCGTCTCCCCCCCGACACGCTCCTACAATGAGCAGTTCTTC
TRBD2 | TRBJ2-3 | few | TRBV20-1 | CSVRAGAGTQYF | TGCAGTGTACGAGCGGGAGCCGGTACGCAGTATTTT
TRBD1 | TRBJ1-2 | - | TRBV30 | CAWSPLTGGAGNGYTF | TGTGCCTGGAGCCCACTCACAGGGGGCGCTGGGAATGGCTACACCTTC
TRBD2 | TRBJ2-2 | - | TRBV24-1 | CATMSLAGANTGELFF | TGTGCCACCATGAGCCTAGCGGGTGCGAACACCGGGGAGCTGTTTTTT
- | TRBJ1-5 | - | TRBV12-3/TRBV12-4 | CASTLAEGVGPQHF | TGTGCCAGCACCCTAGCGGAGGGGGTAGGGCCCCAGCATTTT
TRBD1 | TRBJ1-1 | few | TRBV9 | CASSPMGQIDKAFF | TGTGCCAGCAGCCCTATGGGACAGATTGATAAAGCTTTCTTT
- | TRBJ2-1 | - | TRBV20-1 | CSAHRGYNEQFF | TGCAGTGCTCACCGGGGGTACAATGAGCAGTTCTTC
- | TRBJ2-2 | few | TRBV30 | CAWSSDPGLTFTGELFF | TGTGCCTGGAGTTCCGACCCGGGACTCACTTTTACCGGGGAGCTGTTTTTT
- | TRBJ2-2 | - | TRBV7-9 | CASSLAISPRGGKLFF | TGTGCCAGCAGCTTAGCGATAAGTCCTCGTGGTGGGAAGCTGTTTTTT
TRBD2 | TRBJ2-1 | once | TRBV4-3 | CASSQDPRLAGGRNEQFF | TGCGCCAGCAGCCAAGATCCGCGACTAGCGGGAGGGCGCAATGAGCAGTTCTTC
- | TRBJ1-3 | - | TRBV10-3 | CAISDFGQRSGNTIYF | TGTGCCATCAGTGATTTCGGACAGCGCTCTGGAAACACCATATATTTT
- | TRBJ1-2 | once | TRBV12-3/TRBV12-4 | CASVSIGGALNYGYTF | TGTGCCAGCGTTTCGATTGGAGGGGCCCTAAACTATGGCTACACCTTC
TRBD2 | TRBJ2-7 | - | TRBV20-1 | CSARVQAGNFAEQYF | TGCAGTGCTAGAGTTCAAGCGGGAAATTTCGCCGAGCAGTACTTC
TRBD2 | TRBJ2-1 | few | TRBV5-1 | CASSLLAGREEQFF | TGCGCCAGCAGCCTCCTAGCGGGAAGGGAAGAGCAGTTCTTC
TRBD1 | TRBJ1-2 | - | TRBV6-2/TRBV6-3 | CASSPWPDRAAALGTNYGYTF | TGTGCCAGCAGTCCCTGGCCTGACAGGGCGGCCGCCCTGGGGACTAACTATGGCTACACCTTC
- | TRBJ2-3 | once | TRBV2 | CASSEGADTQYF | TGTGCCAGCAGTGAAGGGGCCGATACGCAGTATTTT